This T cell receptor beta chain derives from a study of human T cells and chemical hapten exposure. About the research overall: Upper inner arm skin measuring approximately 2 cm by approximately 2 cm received 2% DPC for sensitization. Findings of the study overall: The study found expanded TCRs formed significantly more large CDR3 similarity clusters than controls. Patch test score was positively correlated with the counts of TCRs that had expanded at PT1.

V lost 6 bases and J lost 0; bases outside the gene matches: 4. The CDR3 loop spans 14 amino acids. From germline, CDR1 is MNHEY and CDR2 SMNVEV (reference sequence). This clonotype has more than one count but fewer than ten. No antigen is known for it. Regarding time point: pre-sensitization, week 0. The treatment is: therapeutic diphenylcyclopropenone sensitization with weekly scalp DPC. Those who donated were patients with alopecia, 18 to 70 years of age, and suitable for DPC. One entry per CDR3 protein results from TCRdb running MiXCR on the RACE reads. The table lists around 350,000 distinct CDR3 sequences, around 5.5% of them singletons.

This TCR came from a woman aged 18 to 35 with alopecia areata. Some clones in this sample may be carry-over from other donors' samples. Sequenced material: whole blood, taken in connection with sensitization to the hapten diphenylcyclopropenone (DPC). The chain is built from TRBV27 and TRBJ2-7, with 8 bases matching TRBD1. The CDR3 reads CASRDRGYSYEQYF. The CDR3 DNA follows: TGTGCCAGCAGAGACAGGGGTTACTCCTACGAGCAGTACTTC.